This TCR beta chain appears in the sequencing data of a study of shared clonotypes between healthy human individuals. Sequenced by immunoSEQ multiplex PCR; TCRdb stores in-frame clones only, minus some. The sample holds around 2.5 million clones, over 85% seen once. This CDR3 is 12 amino acids long. Germline CDR1 reads MDHEN; CDR2 reads SYDVKM. Trimming took off 10 bases at V and 6 bases at J, with 16 bases between the two ends. The receptor's source is a man younger than 35 in good health. Some clones in this sample may be carry-over from other donors' samples. This rearrangement joins TRBV28 to TRBJ2-7; D may be TRBD1 or TRBD2 (6 bases each). The sequencing sample was made of naive CD4+ T cells from PBMCs. Documented subset: CD45RA+ positively selected. CDR3 protein: CAIRGQIFEQYF. The CDR3 bases are TGTGCCATTCGGGGGCAGATCTTCGAGCAGTACTTC.